Listed here are 17 T cell receptor beta chains from one sample, sequenced in a study of cytomegalovirus exposure and HLA in healthy donors (dated by TCRdb to about 2017). Library method: the immunoSEQ multiplex PCR assay. For the multiplex PCR, a mixture combining 60 forward primers for TCR Vbeta segments and 13 reverse primers for TCR Jbeta segments was used. TCRdb mirrors the immuneACCESS table, restricted to in-frame sequences. Some clones are absent from its copies; in checked studies, under half trace to an unresolved V gene, and the reason for the others is unknown. The sample includes about 100,000 clones, with approximately 76% observed a single time. 2% to 3% of the sample belongs to the ten largest clones. The sample comprised PBMCs. These TCRs come from a man aged 18 to 29 in good health and CMV-seronegative.

The V gene is TRBV7-9, the J gene TRBJ1-2; TRBD1 matches at 9 bases. This CDR3 region has 17 residues. The junction had 15 bases not matched to a gene; V was cut back by 7 bases and J by 3 bases. The germline V gene has CDR1 SEHNR and CDR2 FQNEAQ (reference sequence). CDR3 sequence: CASIPPGQGSLDYGYTF. For the CDR3, the DNA is TGTGCCAGCATACCGCCGGGACAGGGTTCTTTAGACTATGGCTACACCTTC.

The chain carries TRBV14 and TRBJ2-2, with 12 bases fitting TRBD2. V shed 4 bases, J shed 5 bases, and the junction held 2 bases outside the gene matches. Germline V gene sequence: CDR1 SGHDN, CDR2 FVKESK. The CDR3 runs to 15 residues. CDR3 coding DNA: TGTGCCAGCAGCCCGCTAGCGGGGGGGACCGGGGAGCTGTTTTTT. Its protein product is CASSPLAGGTGELFF. The full variable domain, with the rest looked up from reference TRBV14 and TRBJ2-2, is EAGVTQFPSHSVIEKGQTVTLRCDPISGHDNLYWYRRVMGKEIKFLLHFVKESKQDESGMPNNRFLAERTGGTYSTLKVQPAELEDSGVYFCASSPLAGGTGELFFGEGSRLTVL.

The chain joins TRBV27 to TRBJ2-2, with 7 bases that match TRBD1. Germline CDR1 reads MNHEY; CDR2 reads SMNVEV (reference sequence). The V segment lost 3 bases and the J segment 5 bases; nucleotides outside the gene matches: 15. The CDR3 runs to 18 residues. CDR3 residues: CASSLSGRGQTITGELFF. As DNA, the CDR3 is TGTGCCAGCAGTTTGTCGGGACGGGGACAGACCATTACCGGGGAGCTGTTTTTT.

The chain is built from TRBV7-8 and TRBJ2-5, with D perhaps TRBD2 (5 bases). V was pared by 1 base and J by 7 bases, with 10 bases between. Germline V CDR1 and CDR2: SGHVS, FQNEAQ. The CDR3 runs 13 residues. The CDR3 DNA sequence: TGTGCCAGCAGCTTAGGGCTTGAGGGGACCCAGTACTTC. Translation: CASSLGLEGTQYF.

This clone was seen more than once but under ten times. The rearrangement links TRBV6-1 to TRBJ1-1, with TRBD1 matching 8 bases. CDR3 length: 14 residues. Germline CDR1 and CDR2: MNHNS and SASEGT. Germline trimming cut 6 bases from V and 1 base from J; bases unmatched to any gene: 4. In DNA, the CDR3 is TGTGCCAGCAGCTTTGGGACAGGGAACACTGAAGCTTTCTTT. The encoded protein is CASSFGTGNTEAFF.

The chain couples TRBV6-6 to TRBJ2-7; weak D call: TRBD1 (6 bases). Trimming removed 2 bases at V and 2 bases at J, with 10 bases between. CDR3 length: 14 amino acids. The germline V gene encodes CDR1 MNHNY and CDR2 SVGAGI (reference sequence). In DNA, the CDR3 is TGTGCCAGCAGTTACACAACAGGGACCTACGAGCAGTACTTC. Translation gives CASSYTTGTYEQYF.

The sample holds a few counts of this clone. V usage is TRBV28 and J usage is TRBJ1-1; D not certain. The CDR3 covers 12 residues. The ends were cut back, 6 bases at V and 1 base at J, with 6 bases in the middle. Germline CDR1 MDHEN, CDR2 SYDVKM. As DNA, the CDR3 is TGTGCCAGCAGCCGTCCGAACACTGAAGCTTTCTTT. Amino acids: CASSRPNTEAFF.

The chain is built from TRBV6-1 and TRBJ2-1; D is possibly TRBD1 (7 bases). The CDR3 contains 16 residues. From germline, CDR1 is MNHNS and CDR2 SASEGT. The V and J ends lost 3 bases and 2 bases respectively, with 14 bases between them. The CDR3 region is CASSDMAGGTYNEQFF. DNA of the CDR3: TGTGCCAGCAGTGATATGGCAGGGGGGACCTACAATGAGCAGTTCTTC.

The chain carries TRBV9 and TRBJ2-1; D perhaps matches TRBD1 (6 bases). The CDR3 covers 14 residues. In germline, CDR1 is SGDLS, CDR2 YYNGEE. Between the trimmed V and J ends, which lost 4 bases and 4 bases, there was a span of 12 bases. The CDR3 DNA reads as TGTGCCAGCAGCTCCTGGGGGCAATACAATGAGCAGTTCTTC. This translates into CASSSWGQYNEQFF. The entire variable domain, with the rest obtained from reference TRBV9 and TRBJ2-1, is as follows: DSGVTQTPKHLITATGQRVTLRCSPRSGDLSVYWYQQSLDQGLQFLIQYYNGEERAKGNILERFSAQQFPDLHSELNLSSLELGDSALYFCASSSWGQYNEQFFGPGTRLTVL.

The CDR3 region is CASSAGLASSYEQYF. CDR3 DNA: TGTGCCAGCAGTGCGGGACTAGCGTCCTCCTACGAGCAGTACTTC. The rearrangement uses TRBV27 and TRBJ2-7, with 10 nucleotides matching TRBD2. From germline, CDR1 is MNHEY and CDR2 SMNVEV (reference sequence). The CDR3 has 15 amino acids. Trimming removed 5 bases from V and 0 bases from J; junction bases left unmatched: 4.

The chain links TRBV7-9 to TRBJ1-2; 8 bases line up with TRBD1. Germline V CDR1 and CDR2: SEHNR, FQNEAQ (reference sequence). V dropped 7 bases and J dropped 6; count of bases not matched to a gene: 13. This CDR3 has 15 residues. The CDR3 region has the DNA TGTGCCAGCACCCTTTCAGGGGGCGTTAAGGATGGCTACACCTTC. Protein sequence: CASTLSGGVKDGYTF.

This chain joins TRBV5-1 and TRBJ1-2; weak D call: TRBD1 (5 bases). Trimming took off 0 bases at V and 2 bases at J, with 17 bases between the two ends. This CDR3 has 17 amino acids. In germline, CDR1 is SGHRS, CDR2 YFSETQ. The CDR3 coding sequence is TGCGCCAGCAGCTTGGTAGGGGCCGCAGGGCTGAACTATGGCTACACCTTC. Translation: CASSLVGAAGLNYGYTF.

The chain joins TRBV2 to TRBJ2-5, with D perhaps matching TRBD2 (6 bases). V lost 8 bases, J lost 8 bases, and 24 bases lay in between. This CDR3 region has 15 residues. Per the germline V gene, CDR1 is SNHLY and CDR2 is FYNNEI. As DNA, the CDR3 is TGTGCCAGCTTTCCTACCGGGGGTATAATTAAAACCCAGTACTTC. This codes for CASFPTGGIIKTQYF.

V and J are TRBV7-2 and TRBJ1-3; no definite D call. The V end lost 2 bases, the J end lost 7 bases, and 12 bases lay between the germline ends. The CDR3 is made up of 14 amino acids. Germline CDR1 SGHTA, CDR2 FQGNSA. The CDR3 bases are TGTGCCAGCAGCTTATACGTCCCGCGGAACACCATATATTTT. Its translation is CASSLYVPRNTIYF. The full variable domain, rest sourced from reference TRBV7-2 and TRBJ1-3, is GAGVSQSPSNKVTEKGKDVELRCDPISGHTALYWYRQSLGQGLEFLIYFQGNSAPDKSGLPSDRFSAERTGGSVSTLTIQRTQQEDSAVYLCASSLYVPRNTIYFGEGSWLTVV.

This sequence joins TRBV19 and TRBJ2-2, with 7 bases lining up with TRBD2. The CDR3 covers 15 residues. Germline V CDR1 and CDR2: LNHDA, SQIVND (reference sequence). J gave up 4 bases and V 6 bases, and 8 bases lay outside the gene matches. CDR3 nucleotides: TGTGCCAGTAGCACCGGGACTATACCCACCGGGGAGCTGTTTTTT. It specifies CASSTGTIPTGELFF.

This clone came up a few times. The rearrangement uses TRBV5-8 and TRBJ1-6; 9 bases map to TRBD1. The ends lost 4 bases at V and 7 bases at J; junction bases unmatched: 12. Per germline, CDR1 SGHTS and CDR2 YDEGEE. The CDR3 contains 17 residues. The CDR3 reads CASSPLRIGTGNSPLHF. The CDR3 nucleotides are TGTGCCAGCAGCCCACTTCGAATCGGGACAGGGAATTCACCCCTCCACTTT.

This clone was seen once. The CDR3 spells CASTPGQAGTGELFF. The CDR3 nucleotides are TGTGCCAGCACCCCGGGACAGGCGGGCACCGGGGAGCTGTTTTTT. V is TRBV6-5 and J is TRBJ2-2; the match to TRBD1 covers 8 bases. V gave up 7 bases and J gave up 4 bases; unmatched junction bases: 8. The CDR3 loop spans 15 amino acids. Germline lookup yields CDR1 MNHEY and CDR2 SVGAGI.